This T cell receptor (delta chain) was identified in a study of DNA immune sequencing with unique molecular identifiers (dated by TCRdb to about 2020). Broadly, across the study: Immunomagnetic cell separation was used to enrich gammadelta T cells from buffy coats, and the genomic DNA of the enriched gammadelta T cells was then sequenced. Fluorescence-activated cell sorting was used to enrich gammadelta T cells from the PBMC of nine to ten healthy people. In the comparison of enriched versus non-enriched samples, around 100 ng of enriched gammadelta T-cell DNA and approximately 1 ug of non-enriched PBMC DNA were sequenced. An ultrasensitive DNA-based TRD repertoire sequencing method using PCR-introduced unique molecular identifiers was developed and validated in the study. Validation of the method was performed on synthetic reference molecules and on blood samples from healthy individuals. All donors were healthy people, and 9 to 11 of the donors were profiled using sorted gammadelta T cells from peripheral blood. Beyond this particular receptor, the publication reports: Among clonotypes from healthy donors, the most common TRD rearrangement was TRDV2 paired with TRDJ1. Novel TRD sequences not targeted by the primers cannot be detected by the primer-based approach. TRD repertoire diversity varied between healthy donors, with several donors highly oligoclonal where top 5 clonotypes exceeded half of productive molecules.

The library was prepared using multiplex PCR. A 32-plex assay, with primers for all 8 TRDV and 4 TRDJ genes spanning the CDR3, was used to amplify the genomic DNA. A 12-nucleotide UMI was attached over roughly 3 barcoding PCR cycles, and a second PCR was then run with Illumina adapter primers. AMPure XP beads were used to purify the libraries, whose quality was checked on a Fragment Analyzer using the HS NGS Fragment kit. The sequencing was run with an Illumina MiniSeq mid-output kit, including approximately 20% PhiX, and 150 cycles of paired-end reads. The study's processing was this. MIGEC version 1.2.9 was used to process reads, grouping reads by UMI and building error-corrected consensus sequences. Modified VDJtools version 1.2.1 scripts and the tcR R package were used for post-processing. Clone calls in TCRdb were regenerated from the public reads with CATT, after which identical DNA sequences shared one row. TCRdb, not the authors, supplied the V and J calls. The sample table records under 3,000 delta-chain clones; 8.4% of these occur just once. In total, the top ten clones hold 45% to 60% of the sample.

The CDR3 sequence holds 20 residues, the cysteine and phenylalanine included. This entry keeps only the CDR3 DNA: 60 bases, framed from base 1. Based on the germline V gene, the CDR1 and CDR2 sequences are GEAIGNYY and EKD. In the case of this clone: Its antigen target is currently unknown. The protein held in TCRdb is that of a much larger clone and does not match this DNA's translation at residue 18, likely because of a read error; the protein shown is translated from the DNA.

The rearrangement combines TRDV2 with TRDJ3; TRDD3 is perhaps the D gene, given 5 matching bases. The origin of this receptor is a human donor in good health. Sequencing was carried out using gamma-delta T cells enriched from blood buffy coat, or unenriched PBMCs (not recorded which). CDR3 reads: CACDTLGTTNGSWDTRQTFF. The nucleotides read TGTGCCTGTGACACCTTGGGGACCACGAACGGCTCCTGGGACACCCGACAGACGTTTTTC.